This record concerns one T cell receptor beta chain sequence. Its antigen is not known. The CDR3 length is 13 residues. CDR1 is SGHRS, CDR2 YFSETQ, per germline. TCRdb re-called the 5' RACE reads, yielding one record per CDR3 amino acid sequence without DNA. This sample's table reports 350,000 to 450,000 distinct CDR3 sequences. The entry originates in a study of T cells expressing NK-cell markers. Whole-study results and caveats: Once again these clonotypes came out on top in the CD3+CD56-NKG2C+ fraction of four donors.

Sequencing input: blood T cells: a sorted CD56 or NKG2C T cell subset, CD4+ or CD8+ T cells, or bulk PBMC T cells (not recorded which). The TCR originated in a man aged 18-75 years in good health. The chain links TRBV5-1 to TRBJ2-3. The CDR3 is CASSVGYTDTQYF.